Given below is one TCR beta chain in context. What it binds is not known. Per the germline V gene, CDR1 is SGHDT and CDR2 is YYEEEE. The CDR3 runs 15 residues. The ends were cut back, 4 bases at V and 5 bases at J, with 16 bases in the middle. Sampling consisted of one heparinised blood draw per donor, averaging approximately 100 mL. Without exception, sorted populations had purity beyond 98%. The data stem from a study of beta chain features in type 1 diabetes. Expressed TCRB transcripts were sequenced because the entire RNA isolate underwent reverse transcription. Data came from immunoSEQ multiplex PCR; TCRdb stores just in-frame clones and leaves some out. The sample lists roughly 610,000 clones, around 15% seen once, with 0.09% to 0.095% in the top ten. Study-wide results and caveats: Lower insertion and higher deletion counts appeared at VDJ junctions in type 1 diabetes patients. Whether HLA type affects TCRB rearrangement stayed undetermined in the present work.

Material: naive CD4+ T cells from blood. The sequence came from a man aged 18 to 29 in good health. The chain links TRBV5-6 to TRBJ1-5, with D maybe TRBD1 (6 bases). CDR3 DNA: TGTGCCAGCAGCCGTAGTGGACAGCGAGATCAGCCCCAGCATTTT. Translated: CASSRSGQRDQPQHF.